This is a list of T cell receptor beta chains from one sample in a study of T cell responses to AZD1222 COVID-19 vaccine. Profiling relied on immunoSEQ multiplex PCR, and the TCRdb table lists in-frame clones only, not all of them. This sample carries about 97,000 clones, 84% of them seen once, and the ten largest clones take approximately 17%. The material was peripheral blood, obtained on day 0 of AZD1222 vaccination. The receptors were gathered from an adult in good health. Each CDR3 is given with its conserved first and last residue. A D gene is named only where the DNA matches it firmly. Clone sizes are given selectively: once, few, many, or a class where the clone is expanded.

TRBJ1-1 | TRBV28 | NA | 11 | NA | CASLGNTEAFF | TGTGCCAGCCTTGGGAACACTGAAGCTTTCTTT
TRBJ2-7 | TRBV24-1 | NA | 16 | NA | CATSDTRRGGVDEQYF | TGTGCCACCAGTGATACCCGCAGAGGGGGAGTCGACGAGCAGTACTTC
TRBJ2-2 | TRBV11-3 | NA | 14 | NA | CASSLVAPTGELFF | TGTGCCAGCAGCTTAGTCGCGCCCACCGGGGAGCTGTTTTTT
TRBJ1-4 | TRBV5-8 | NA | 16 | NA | CASSLARGATNEKLFF | TGTGCCAGCAGCTTGGCTCGGGGAGCAACTAATGAAAAACTGTTTTTT
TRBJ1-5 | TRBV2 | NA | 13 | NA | CASSGGLNQPQHF | TGTGCCAGCAGCGGGGGTCTAAATCAGCCCCAGCATTTT
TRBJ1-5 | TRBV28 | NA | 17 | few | CASSSLRSAYSNQPQHF | TGTGCCAGCAGTTCCCTCAGGAGCGCATATAGCAATCAGCCCCAGCATTTT
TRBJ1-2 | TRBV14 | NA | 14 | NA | CASSPAGFLEGYTF | TGTGCCAGCAGCCCCGCGGGCTTTTTGGAAGGCTACACCTTC
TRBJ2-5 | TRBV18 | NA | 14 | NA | CASSPLPNPETQYF | TGTGCCAGCTCACCACTCCCCAATCCGGAGACCCAGTACTTC
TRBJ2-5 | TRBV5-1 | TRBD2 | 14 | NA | CASSPSGGNGAQYF | TGCGCCAGCAGCCCGAGCGGGGGGAATGGGGCCCAGTACTTC
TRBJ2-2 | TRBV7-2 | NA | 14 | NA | CASSFPYGTGELFF | TGTGCCAGCAGCTTTCCCTACGGCACCGGGGAGCTGTTTTTT
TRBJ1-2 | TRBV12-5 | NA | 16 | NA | CASGLVVIGANYGYTF | TGTGCTAGTGGTTTGGTTGTGATCGGGGCTAACTATGGCTACACCTTC
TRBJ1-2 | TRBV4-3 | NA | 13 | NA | CASSRTGLNGYTF | TGCGCCAGCAGCCGAACAGGGCTAAATGGCTACACCTTC
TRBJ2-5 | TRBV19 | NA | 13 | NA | CATSGSIQETQYF | TGTGCCACCTCAGGGAGTATACAAGAGACCCAGTACTTC
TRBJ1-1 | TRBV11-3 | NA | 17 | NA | CASSLDTTGWANTEAFF | TGTGCCAGCAGCTTAGATACAACAGGGTGGGCGAACACTGAAGCTTTCTTT
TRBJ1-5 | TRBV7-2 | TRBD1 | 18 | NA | CASSLRTGGSGWNQPQHF | TGTGCCAGCAGCCTTCGGACAGGGGGGAGCGGTTGGAATCAGCCCCAGCATTTT
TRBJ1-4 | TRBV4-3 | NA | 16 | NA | CASSQTWGNTNEKLFF | TGCGCCAGCAGCCAAACGTGGGGCAACACTAATGAAAAACTGTTTTTT
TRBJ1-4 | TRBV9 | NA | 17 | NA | CASSVAAGRSGNEKLFF | TGTGCCAGCAGCGTAGCTGCAGGGAGATCTGGTAATGAAAAACTGTTTTTT
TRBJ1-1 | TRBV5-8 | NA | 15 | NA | CASSPTPRGHTEAFF | TGTGCCAGCAGCCCGACACCTAGGGGACACACTGAAGCTTTCTTT
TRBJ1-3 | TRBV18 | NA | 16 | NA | CASSSFRASSGNTIYF | TGTGCCAGCTCAAGTTTCAGGGCGAGCTCTGGAAACACCATATATTTT
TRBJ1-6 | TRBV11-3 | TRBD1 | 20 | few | CASSLGPGQVFASYNSPLHF | TGTGCCAGCAGCTTAGGGCCCGGACAGGTTTTCGCGTCTTATAATTCACCCCTCCACTTT
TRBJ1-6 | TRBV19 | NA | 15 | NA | CASSSQGTGNSPLHF | TGTGCCAGTAGTTCACAGGGTACGGGGAATTCACCCCTCCACTTT
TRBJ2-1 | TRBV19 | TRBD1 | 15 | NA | CASSIAATGGSEQFF | TGTGCCAGTAGTATCGCCGCGACAGGGGGGAGTGAGCAGTTCTTC
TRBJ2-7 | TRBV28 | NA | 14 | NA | CASSLGGAAYEQYF | TGTGCCAGCAGCCTCGGGGGAGCTGCCTACGAGCAGTACTTC
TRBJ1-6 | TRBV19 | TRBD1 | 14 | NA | CATRGLGDNSPLHF | TGTGCCACCAGGGGGCTCGGAGATAATTCACCCCTCCACTTT
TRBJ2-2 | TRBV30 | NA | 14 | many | CAWKKGQNTGELFF | TGTGCCTGGAAAAAGGGACAGAACACCGGGGAGCTGTTTTTT
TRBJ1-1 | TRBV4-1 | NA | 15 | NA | CASSLSGTTNTEAFF | TGCGCCAGCAGCCTATCCGGGACCACGAACACTGAAGCTTTCTTT
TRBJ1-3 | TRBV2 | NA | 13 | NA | CASRLRGANTIYF | TGTGCCAGCAGGTTACGCGGGGCCAACACCATATATTTT
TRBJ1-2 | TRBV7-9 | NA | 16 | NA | CADKTTSRQTHYGYTF | TGTGCCGACAAAACCACCTCCAGACAGACGCACTATGGCTACACCTTC
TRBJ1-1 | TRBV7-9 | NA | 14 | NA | CATQDRITNTEAFF | TGTGCCACTCAAGATCGAATTACGAACACTGAAGCTTTCTTT
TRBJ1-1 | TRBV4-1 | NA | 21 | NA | CASSQDPYRVGGLNMNTEAFF | TGCGCCAGCAGCCAAGATCCCTACCGGGTGGGGGGACTGAACATGAACACTGAAGCTTTCTTT
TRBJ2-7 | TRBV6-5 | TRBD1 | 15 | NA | CASTHNRGDAKEQYF | TGTGCCAGCACCCACAACAGGGGGGACGCGAAGGAGCAGTACTTC
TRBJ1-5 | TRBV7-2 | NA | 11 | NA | CASSLSGPQHF | TGTGCCAGCAGCTTATCCGGGCCCCAGCATTTT
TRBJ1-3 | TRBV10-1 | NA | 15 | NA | CASSESPDSGNTIYF | TGCGCCAGCAGTGAGTCGCCCGACTCTGGAAACACCATATATTTT
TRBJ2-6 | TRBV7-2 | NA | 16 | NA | CASSLELGSGANVLTF | TGTGCCAGCAGCTTAGAGCTGGGCTCCGGGGCCAACGTCCTGACTTTC